This T cell receptor (beta chain) was identified in a study of post-analysis software for immune sequencing data. Regarding the study as a whole: About five TRBV segments were more frequent in patients than controls; TRBV5-6, TRBV5-1 and TRBV20-1 belonged to this group.

This clonotype occurred a few times. Antigen unknown. Unique molecular identifiers were present in the TCR beta cDNA libraries. TCRdb itself ran the PCR reads through MiXCR, one entry per CDR3 protein. The sample carries fewer than 900,000 distinct CDR3 sequences, around 42% recorded once. This CDR3 has 12 amino acids. This receptor was identified in a girl between 10 and 17 years old with multiple sclerosis. The chain joins TRBV12-3 or TRBV12-4 to TRBJ2-5; 8 bases line up with TRBD2. With the DNA end fitting TRBJ2-7 better, the J assignment may be wrong. Material: blood. The CDR3 spells CASGLAGFEQYF. CDR3 DNA: TGTGCCAGCGGGCTAGCGGGTTTCGAGCAGTACTTC.